These 25 T cell receptor beta chains were all obtained from the same sample, sequenced in a study of cytomegalovirus exposure and HLA in healthy donors. The PCR contained 60 Vbeta and 13 Jbeta primers. The repertoire was sequenced with immunoSEQ multiplex PCR; TCRdb's copy has only in-frame clones and lacks some. Here the sample spans approximately 160,000 clones, approximately 80% being singletons. What was sequenced was PBMCs. The receptor set was obtained from a woman aged 18-29 years in good health and CMV-seronegative.

This rearrangement joins TRBV5-1 to TRBJ2-1; 9 bases are a match to TRBD2. J gave up 8 bases and V 2 bases, and 5 bases lay outside the gene matches. Germline V gene lookup returns CDR1 SGHRS and CDR2 YFSETQ. This CDR3 comprises 14 residues. The CDR3 protein is CASSFDSGGDEQFF. For the CDR3, the DNA is TGCGCCAGCAGCTTTGATAGCGGGGGCGATGAGCAGTTCTTC.

This chain joins TRBV6-5 and TRBJ1-2; possible D gene TRBD1, 6 bases. The CDR3 runs 16 residues. Trimming removed 2 bases at V and 5 bases at J, with 18 bases between. Germline loops: CDR1 MNHEY, CDR2 SVGAGI. The CDR3 sequence: CASSYGFRGARYGYTF. The CDR3 DNA sequence: TGTGCCAGCAGTTACGGGTTTCGGGGGGCAAGGTATGGCTACACCTTC.

This clone came up a few times. The chain employs TRBV15 and TRBJ2-5, with 9 bases aligning to TRBD1. V trimming: 1 base; J trimming: 4 bases; junction bases outside the gene matches: 10. In germline, CDR1 is LNHNV, CDR2 YYDKDF (reference sequence). This CDR3 region has 17 residues. CDR3 DNA: TGTGCCACCAGCAGAGGCCGTTACAGGGGGCAAGGAGAGACCCAGTACTTC. Translated: CATSRGRYRGQGETQYF. Full variable domain (remainder filled in from reference TRBV15 and TRBJ2-5): DAMVIQNPRYQVTQFGKPVTLSCSQTLNHNVMYWYQQKSSQAPKLLFHYYDKDFNNEADTPDNFQSRRPNTSFCFLDIRSPGLGDTAMYLCATSRGRYRGQGETQYFGPGTRLLVL.

In regard to this clone: One end of the junction fails to match germline, which may point to a read error. The rearrangement uses TRBV4-1 and TRBJ2-7, with 8 positions matching TRBD2. The CDR3 runs to 16 residues. CDR1 and CDR2 from the germline V gene are MGHRA and YSYEKL. The CDR3 coding sequence is TGCGCCAGCAGCCCCCAAAGATGGCTGACCGGGACTAGGCTTGACTTC. It yields the protein CASSPQRWLTGTRLDF.

This clone has a handful of counts. The rearrangement uses TRBV4-3 and TRBJ2-7; 7 bases are shared with TRBD1. CDR3 size: 15 residues. Germline values: CDR1 LGHNA, CDR2 YSLEER. V was pared by 0 bases and J by 6 bases, with 8 bases of the junction left unmatched. This chain's CDR3 is CASSQDPRGGPEQYF. The CDR3, as DNA: TGCGCCAGCAGCCAAGATCCTAGAGGGGGCCCCGAGCAGTACTTC.

The chain couples TRBV5-1 to TRBJ1-2; the match to TRBD1 covers 7 bases. Germline values: CDR1 SGHRS, CDR2 YFSETQ. Unmatched junction bases numbered 4, after V lost 0 bases and J lost 8 bases. The CDR3 covers 13 residues. The CDR3 is CASSLDDRAGYTF. The CDR3 region has the DNA TGCGCCAGCAGCTTGGACGACAGGGCCGGCTACACCTTC.

V usage is TRBV5-6 and J usage is TRBJ2-5; 9 positions match TRBD1. TRBJ2-7 matches the DNA end more closely, so the J call is doubtful. The CDR3 contains 14 residues. Germline-derived CDR1 and CDR2 are SGHDT and YYEEEE. The CDR3 DNA reads as TGTGCCAGCCACCCGGGACAGGGCGCCTACGAGCAGTACTTC. It encodes CASHPGQGAYEQYF.

This chain joins TRBV11-2 and TRBJ1-3; 7 bases line up with TRBD1. The CDR3 is 13 amino acids. The V gene's germline CDR1 is SGHAT and CDR2 FQNNGV. The CDR3 coding sequence is TGTGCAGGGGGCGCAAGTCCTGGAAACACCATATATTTT. Protein sequence: CAGGASPGNTIYF.

The rearrangement links TRBV18 to TRBJ2-6; TRBD1 matches 9 bases. The V gene end was trimmed by 4 bases and the J gene end by 0 bases; junction bases not matched to a gene: 13. The CDR3 is 20 amino acids. Germline V gives CDR1 KGHSH, CDR2 LQKENI. This CDR3 reads CASSRPRGQGPNSGANVLTF. CDR3 nucleotides: TGTGCCAGCTCACGGCCCCGGGGACAGGGACCGAACTCTGGGGCCAACGTCCTGACTTTC.

The chain couples TRBV6-4 to TRBJ2-7; TRBD2 matches at 11 bases. Germline values: CDR1 MRHNA, CDR2 SNTAGT. The CDR3 loop spans 14 amino acids. Trimming removed 3 bases from V and 2 bases from J; junction bases left unmatched: 0. Here the CDR3 DNA reads TGTGCCAGCAGTGAACTAGCGGGAGCCTACGAGCAGTACTTC. Its translation is CASSELAGAYEQYF.

This clone showed up just once. The CDR3 nucleotides are TGTGCCACGTCCGGGACTAGCGGAGAGACCCAGTACTTC. It specifies CATSGTSGETQYF. The chain recombines TRBV19 with TRBJ2-5, with 11 bases matching TRBD2. Per germline, CDR1 LNHDA and CDR2 SQIVND (reference sequence). Losses at the gene ends were 10 bases for V and 4 bases for J; bases not matched to a gene: 5. The CDR3 is 13 residues long.

The CDR3 DNA reads as TGTGCCAGCAGCTTAGTTGGCAGGGGGCTGGCTTTCTTT. It yields the protein CASSLVGRGLAFF. The rearrangement joins TRBV7-2 to TRBJ1-1; the match to TRBD1 covers 8 bases. The junction had 6 bases not matched to a gene; V was cut back by 1 base and J by 11 bases. CDR1 is SGHTA and CDR2 is FQGNSA in the germline V gene. CDR3 length: 13 amino acids.

As regards this clone: Germline and junction disagree at one end, which may indicate a read error. V is TRBV19 and J is TRBJ1-1, with D possibly being TRBD1 (5 bases). Germline assignment: CDR1 LNHDA and CDR2 SQIVND (reference sequence). The CDR3 covers 11 residues. The CDR3: CASSHGTEAFF. The CDR3 DNA reads TGTGCCAGTAGTCACGGGACTGAGGCTTTCTTT.

This rearrangement joins TRBV6-5 to TRBJ1-3; D remains unclear. The V end was cut by 7 bases, the J end by 0 bases, with 13 bases between. Germline lookup yields CDR1 MNHEY and CDR2 SVGAGI. The CDR3 length is 15 residues. This chain's CDR3 is CASIEGPSSGNTIYF. The CDR3 DNA reads TGTGCCAGCATTGAGGGCCCCAGCTCTGGAAACACCATATATTTT.

The CDR3 is CASSQEGGLNEKLFF. Here the CDR3 DNA reads TGCGCCAGCAGCCAAGAAGGAGGTTTAAATGAAAAACTGTTTTTT. The chain has TRBV4-3 and TRBJ1-4; D call uncertain. The V gene lost 0 bases and the J gene lost 5 bases, with 10 bases spanning the gap. CDR1 and CDR2 (germline): LGHNA, YSLEER. There are 15 residues in the CDR3.

This chain links TRBV19 with TRBJ2-5; TRBD2 aligns across 11 bases. The germline V gene has CDR1 LNHDA and CDR2 SQIVND (reference sequence). Germline trimming cut 3 bases from V and 4 bases from J; bases unmatched to any gene: 4. The CDR3 totals 15 residues. CDR3 residues: CASSIIGLAGETQYF. For the CDR3, the DNA is TGTGCCAGTAGTATCATTGGACTAGCGGGAGAGACCCAGTACTTC.

This clone has only one observation. V usage is TRBV5-4 and J usage is TRBJ2-3, with 8 bases aligning to TRBD1. Germline V gene sequence: CDR1 SGHNT, CDR2 YYREEE (reference sequence). The ends lost 0 bases at V and 1 base at J; junction bases unmatched: 1. This CDR3 has 15 amino acids. The chain's CDR3 is CASSLDRGGTDTQYF. CDR3 sequence (DNA): TGTGCCAGCAGCTTGGACAGGGGGGGCACAGATACGCAGTATTTT.

This chain joins TRBV7-9 and TRBJ1-1, with 7 bases lining up with TRBD1. This CDR3 is built from 15 residues. J lost 1 base, V lost 5 bases, and 7 bases had no gene match. CDR1 is SEHNR and CDR2 is FQNEAQ in the germline V gene (reference sequence). CDR3 region: CASSAPTGPNTEAFF. CDR3 nucleotide sequence: TGTGCCAGCAGCGCCCCGACAGGGCCGAACACTGAAGCTTTCTTT.

J is TRBJ1-5 and V is TRBV28; 9 bases fit TRBD1. The CDR3 runs to 16 residues. From germline, CDR1 is MDHEN and CDR2 SYDVKM. V lost 7 bases, J lost 2 bases, and 9 bases stayed unmatched. The CDR3 spells CASTTPWTGGNQPQHF. As DNA, the CDR3 is TGTGCCAGCACCACACCCTGGACAGGGGGCAATCAGCCCCAGCATTTT.

The chain uses TRBV5-4 and TRBJ2-2; D possibly corresponds to TRBD1 (5 bases). Trimming took 4 bases from V and 3 from J, leaving 10 bases between them. The germline CDR1 and CDR2 sequences are SGHNT and YYREEE (reference sequence). The CDR3 extends over 14 amino acids. CDR3 region: CASSVVQDTGELFF. The CDR3 region has the DNA TGTGCCAGCAGCGTCGTACAGGACACCGGGGAGCTGTTTTTT.

Remarks on this clone: This sample also contains other DNA sequences that code for the same CDR3. The chain has TRBV7-9 and TRBJ2-3; 10 bases align to TRBD2. CDR3 length: 14 amino acids. V gave up 4 bases and J gave up 3 bases; unmatched junction bases: 1. Germline V gene data show CDR1 as SEHNR and CDR2 as FQNEAQ (reference sequence). The CDR3: CASSSSGRTDTQYF. As DNA, the CDR3 is TGTGCCAGCAGCTCTAGCGGGAGAACAGATACGCAGTATTTT.

A few counts support this clone. V and J are TRBV19 and TRBJ2-3; 8 positions agree with TRBD1. This CDR3 region has 17 residues. Germline values: CDR1 LNHDA, CDR2 SQIVND (reference sequence). Trimming at V came to 4 bases and at J to 0 bases, leaving 9 bases not matched to a gene. Here the CDR3 reads CASSTQWTGTSTDTQYF. CDR3 DNA sequence: TGTGCCAGTAGTACCCAGTGGACAGGGACGAGCACAGATACGCAGTATTTT.

This chain links TRBV5-1 with TRBJ1-5; D uncertain. The germline CDR1 and CDR2 sequences are SGHRS and YFSETQ. This CDR3 has 15 residues. V lost 0 bases to trimming and J lost 0 bases, with 7 bases between them. The chain's CDR3 is CASSLVPNSNQPQHF. Here the CDR3 DNA reads TGCGCCAGCAGCTTGGTTCCAAATAGCAATCAGCCCCAGCATTTT.

The chain joins TRBV2 to TRBJ2-7, with D hard to call. V was pared by 6 bases and J by 2 bases, with 14 bases between. The germline V gene encodes CDR1 SNHLY and CDR2 FYNNEI. The CDR3 length is 14 residues. This CDR3 is CASRLTQKAYEQYF. In DNA form, the CDR3 reads TGTGCCAGCAGACTGACACAGAAAGCCTACGAGCAGTACTTC.

The chain has TRBV9 and TRBJ1-5; possibly TRBD1 for D (5 bases). V shed 3 bases and J shed 6 bases, with 13 bases lying between them. Germline V gene sequence: CDR1 SGDLS, CDR2 YYNGEE. CDR3 size: 14 residues. The CDR3 spells CASSGQGLSQPQHF. In DNA, the CDR3 is TGTGCCAGCAGCGGGCAGGGTTTAAGTCAGCCCCAGCATTTT.